This T cell receptor beta chain was profiled in a study of cytomegalovirus exposure and HLA in healthy donors. At sampling all donors were nominally healthy, likely with unrecorded immune exposures. Germline V gene lookup returns CDR1 SGDLS and CDR2 YYNGEE. This CDR3 has 13 amino acids. Trimming took off 0 bases at V and 4 bases at J, with 7 bases between the two ends. Notes on this clone: The target antigen is unknown.

The study, taken as a whole, reports: Common viral pathogens were later found to be apparently linked to several of the most significant clusters. CMV serostatus was the sole immune exposure information available. About 87% or about 30% of the time was how often most TCR beta V segments were productive, according to an earlier analysis.

Both 60 Vbeta primers and 13 Jbeta primers went into the PCR. TCRdb keeps only in-frame clones here, not all; method: immunoSEQ multiplex PCR. The sample includes about 200,000 clones, roughly four fifths of them seen just once. The chain carries TRBV9 and TRBJ1-2; D not certain. The sample taken for sequencing was PBMCs. The TCR comes from a young man in good health and CMV-seronegative. CDR3 protein: CASSVGAGYGYTF. In nucleotides, the CDR3 is TGTGCCAGCAGCGTAGGAGCTGGCTATGGCTACACCTTC.